Described below is a single TCR beta chain sequence and its context. The antigen remains undetermined. Produced via immunoSEQ multiplex PCR; TCRdb's table is partial and in-frame only. The data hold about 73,000 clones, with about nine tenths observed a single time. These data originate in a study of T cell responses to AZD1222 COVID-19 vaccine. In the study overall: Researchers grouped second doses given at about 4 or about 12 weeks into one pool.

Study observations and caveats: Per reports, nearly half of all spike-specific TCRs target regions that are unmutated in variants.

CDR3 length: 16 residues. V was cut by 1 base and J by 5 bases, with 14 bases left in between. Germline CDR1 and CDR2: LNHNV and YYDKDF (reference sequence). The sequenced sample was peripheral blood, obtained on day 0 of AZD1222 vaccination. This clonotype was obtained from an adult in good health. This rearrangement joins TRBV15 to TRBJ2-2; weak D call: TRBD1 (6 bases). Here the CDR3 reads CATSRVTGKITGELFF. CDR3 coding DNA: TGTGCCACCAGCAGAGTAACAGGGAAAATAACCGGGGAGCTGTTTTTT.